The 21 T cell receptor beta chains given below trace back to one sample, sequenced in a study of cytomegalovirus exposure and HLA in healthy donors. 13 Jbeta primers and 60 Vbeta primers were used for the PCR. Assay: immunoSEQ multiplex PCR; the TCRdb copy retains only in-frame clones and omits some. The top ten hold about 4.3% of the sample, which has about 100,000 clones, roughly 70% seen once. The sequenced material came from PBMCs. These receptors all stem from a woman between 18 and 30 years old in good health and CMV-seropositive.

V usage is TRBV9 and J usage is TRBJ2-1; 10 nucleotides line up with TRBD2. Germline CDR1 SGDLS, CDR2 YYNGEE. Losses at the gene ends were 5 bases for V and 0 bases for J; bases not matched to a gene: 2. This CDR3 spans 15 amino acids. The CDR3 DNA sequence: TGTGCCAGCAGAGCTAGCGGGAGCTCCTACAATGAGCAGTTCTTC. As protein: CASRASGSSYNEQFF.

V usage is TRBV20-1 and J usage is TRBJ1-3; no firm D call. CDR1 is DFQATT, CDR2 SNEGSKA, per germline (reference sequence). The V gene lost 2 bases and the J gene lost 4 bases, with 3 bases spanning the gap. The CDR3 consists of 11 residues. CDR3 loop: CSARQGNTIYF. The CDR3 bases are TGCAGTGCTAGACAGGGAAACACCATATATTTT.

The rearrangement links TRBV2 to TRBJ2-1; TRBD1 is a possible D gene (5 bases). The V and J ends lost 6 bases and 3 bases respectively, with 9 bases between them. The CDR3 length is 13 residues. Per the germline V gene, CDR1 is SNHLY and CDR2 is FYNNEI. CDR3 sequence: CASRPDSYNEQFF. CDR3 nucleotide sequence: TGTGCCAGCAGGCCAGACAGCTACAATGAGCAGTTCTTC. The whole variable domain, remainder taken from reference TRBV2 and TRBJ2-1, is EPEVTQTPSHQVTQMGQEVILRCVPISNHLYFYWYRQILGQKVEFLVSFYNNEISEKSEIFDDQFSVERPDGSNFTLKIRSTKLEDSAMYFCASRPDSYNEQFFGPGTRLTVL.

V and J are TRBV27 and TRBJ1-2, with a possible D match to TRBD1 (5 bases). Germline CDR1 MNHEY, CDR2 SMNVEV (reference sequence). V gave up 3 bases and J gave up 5 bases, with 13 bases separating them. The CDR3 loop spans 14 amino acids. The CDR3 region is CASSLRGEGYGYTF. The CDR3 DNA is TGTGCCAGCAGTTTGCGGGGTGAGGGGTATGGCTACACCTTC.

V usage is TRBV6-5 and J usage is TRBJ2-7; no firm D call. The CDR3 has 15 residues. The germline V gene encodes CDR1 MNHEY and CDR2 SVGAGI. Trimming cost V 0 bases and J 1 base, with 10 bases left between them. The CDR3 nucleotides read TGTGCCAGCAGTTACTCCGCAGCTAGTTCCTACGAGCAGTACTTC. Translating it yields CASSYSAASSYEQYF.

The V call is TRBV6-5, the J call TRBJ1-5; maybe TRBD1 (6 bases). CDR3 size: 13 residues. Trimming took 9 bases from V and 6 from J, leaving 15 bases between them. Per germline, CDR1 MNHEY and CDR2 SVGAGI. The CDR3, as DNA: TGTGCCAGTTCCATCGACAGGTTTCAGCCCCAGCATTTT. This translates into CASSIDRFQPQHF.

This chain connects TRBV6-5 to TRBJ2-7; D might be TRBD1 (5 bases). From germline, CDR1 is MNHEY and CDR2 SVGAGI. V lost 3 bases to trimming and J lost 2 bases, with 8 bases between them. CDR3 length equals 13 residues. Here the CDR3 reads CASSYAGTYEQYF. CDR3 in DNA: TGTGCCAGCAGTTATGCAGGGACCTACGAGCAGTACTTC.

This clone was observed a few times. The V gene is TRBV6-5, the J gene TRBJ1-5; D might be TRBD1 (5 bases). The CDR3 sequence is 14 residues long. Germline assignment: CDR1 MNHEY and CDR2 SVGAGI. With 8 bases removed from V and 6 bases from J, the gap between germline ends came to 17 bases. The CDR3 DNA follows: TGTGCCAGCGGGGGGGACGGTTACGGTCAGCCCCAGCATTTT. Amino acid sequence: CASGGDGYGQPQHF.

The chain uses TRBV5-1 and TRBJ2-6; tentative D call: TRBD1 (6 bases). The V end was cut by 0 bases, the J end by 2 bases, with 6 bases between. Germline lookup yields CDR1 SGHRS and CDR2 YFSETQ. This CDR3 spans 15 amino acids. CDR3 sequence (DNA): TGCGCCAGCAGCTTGGACAGGGCTGGGGCCAACGTCCTGACTTTC. Translating it yields CASSLDRAGANVLTF.

This chain uses TRBV23-1 with TRBJ2-1, with D possibly TRBD2 on 6 matching bases. TRBV23-1 is labeled an ORF, and its function is uncertain. This CDR3 has 10 amino acids. Deletions cut 8 bases from V and 14 bases from J, with 13 bases between. CDR3 bases: TGCGCCAGCCAAAGGGACTTGGAGTTCTTC. Translating it yields CASQRDLEFF.

The rearrangement joins TRBV21-1 to TRBJ1-1. TRBV21-1 is a pseudogene. CDR3 size: 14 residues. For the CDR3, the DNA is TGTGCCAGCAGCAAAGTTCGGGTCACGGTTGAAGCTTTCTTT. Amino acids: CASSKVRVTVEAFF.

The rearrangement uses TRBV6-6 and TRBJ2-5; 9 bases agree with TRBD2. Germline assignment: CDR1 MNHNY and CDR2 SVGAGI (reference sequence). The ends lost 2 bases at V and 7 bases at J; junction bases unmatched: 11. This CDR3 has 16 amino acids. The DNA for the CDR3 is TGTGCCAGCAGTTACGACAGAGTAGCGGGAGTTGGGACCCAGTACTTC. Translation gives CASSYDRVAGVGTQYF.

The V gene is TRBV19, the J gene TRBJ2-1; 8 nucleotides agree with TRBD2. V was clipped by 4 bases and J by 4 bases; unmatched bases: 3. CDR1 is LNHDA, CDR2 SQIVND, per germline (reference sequence). The CDR3 covers 14 residues. This chain's CDR3 is CASSTTSGYNEQFF. CDR3 DNA sequence: TGTGCCAGTAGTACCACTAGCGGTTACAATGAGCAGTTCTTC.

In its sample, this clone was seen once. CDR3 in DNA: TGTGCCAGCAGTCTCCGGACAGTGGCCTACGAGCAGTACTTC. Translating gives CASSLRTVAYEQYF. The chain recombines TRBV27 with TRBJ2-7; tentative D call: TRBD1 (6 bases). V was clipped by 5 bases and J by 2 bases, with 13 bases between them. Germline CDR1 MNHEY, CDR2 SMNVEV (reference sequence). There are 14 residues in the CDR3.

This chain links TRBV9 with TRBJ2-1; the match to TRBD2 covers 7 bases. The CDR3 totals 15 residues. Per germline, CDR1 SGDLS and CDR2 YYNGEE. V trimming: 1 base; J trimming: 2 bases; junction bases outside the gene matches: 3. CDR3 in amino acids: CASSVSSGAYNEQFF. The CDR3 DNA reads TGTGCCAGCAGCGTATCTAGCGGAGCCTACAATGAGCAGTTCTTC.

The CDR3 nucleotides read TGTGCCAGCTCACCACCGAACCGGGAGATCACCGGGGAGCTGTTTTTT. Protein sequence: CASSPPNREITGELFF. V and J are TRBV18 and TRBJ2-2, with a weak D call TRBD2 (6 bases). V lost 0 bases, J lost 4 bases, and 12 bases lay in between. Germline lookup yields CDR1 KGHSH and CDR2 LQKENI. This CDR3 comprises 16 residues.

The chain combines TRBV30 with TRBJ2-5; possibly TRBD2 for D (7 bases). CDR1 is GTSNPN and CDR2 is SVGIG in the germline V gene (reference sequence). Between the trimmed V and J ends, which lost 0 bases and 1 base, there was a span of 18 bases. The CDR3 has 17 residues. The CDR3 DNA sequence: TGTGCCTGGAGTGTACGGTACCAGGGAGGGGGCCAAGAGACCCAGTACTTC. This sequence encodes CAWSVRYQGGGQETQYF.

The chain recombines TRBV7-3 with TRBJ2-3; possibly TRBD2 for D (5 bases). Germline V gene data show CDR1 as SGHTA and CDR2 as FQGTGA. CDR3 length: 16 residues. The germline V and J ends were trimmed by 1 base and 6 bases, with 17 bases remaining between them. As DNA, the CDR3 is TGTGCCAGCAGCTTAATATCTCGGACTGGAGCGGATACGCAGTATTTT. It translates to CASSLISRTGADTQYF.

This clone was observed a handful of times. The chain joins TRBV19 to TRBJ2-5, with 8 bases fitting TRBD2. Germline trimming cut 5 bases from V and 4 bases from J; bases unmatched to any gene: 6. The CDR3 runs 14 residues. The germline V gene encodes CDR1 LNHDA and CDR2 SQIVND (reference sequence). The CDR3 nucleotides are TGTGCCAGTAGTGGAGGTGGGACTAGAGAGACCCAGTACTTC. Translating gives CASSGGGTRETQYF.

This chain uses TRBV29-1 with TRBJ2-7, with D tentatively TRBD2 (6 bases). The CDR3 consists of 16 residues. Germline values: CDR1 SQVTM, CDR2 ANQGSEA. V lost 1 base to trimming and J lost 2 bases, with 18 bases between them. The CDR3 here is CSVEVPQRANTYEQYF. The CDR3, as DNA: TGCAGCGTTGAAGTACCCCAGCGGGCTAACACCTACGAGCAGTACTTC.

This clone has only a few counts. As DNA, the CDR3 is TGTGCCAGCAGTTTAAGGACAGGGGGGAAGGACAATGAGCAGTTCTTC. Translated: CASSLRTGGKDNEQFF. The chain couples TRBV27 to TRBJ2-1, with TRBD1 identical over 10 bases. The CDR3 covers 16 residues. The V gene's germline CDR1 is MNHEY and CDR2 SMNVEV (reference sequence). The ends lost 2 bases at V and 5 bases at J; junction bases unmatched: 6.